The 8 T cell receptor beta chains in this list originate from one sample, sequenced in a study of blood T cells in healthy people across ages. The authors ran a second PCR of about 6 to 11 cycles using a sample-barcoded 5' primer and a J-beta primer mix. TCRdb recomputed calls from the 5' RACE reads with MiXCR, one row per CDR3 protein. The data contain roughly 700,000 distinct CDR3 sequences, around 45% of them singletons. The sample comprised blood. All receptors come from a woman aged 60-70 years in good health.

The sample holds a few counts of this clonotype. This chain links TRBV27 with TRBJ2-1; D gene ambiguous. This CDR3 has 17 residues. With 5 bases removed from V and 0 bases from J, the gap between germline ends came to 17 bases. Germline loops: CDR1 MNHEY, CDR2 SMNVEV (reference sequence). CDR3 coding DNA: TGTGCCAGCAGTCTCCTCAACACGGATCGCTCCTACAATGAGCAGTTCTTC. Translating it yields CASSLLNTDRSYNEQFF.

This clonotype has a handful of counts. The CDR3 DNA reads as TGTGCCAGCAGCTTAACCCTCGGGAGCGCAGAGACCCAGTACTTC. Its translation is CASSLTLGSAETQYF. The V and J genes are TRBV7-9 and TRBJ2-5, with D possibly being TRBD2 (6 bases). This CDR3 has 15 amino acids. CDR1 is SEHNR and CDR2 is FQNEAQ in the germline V gene (reference sequence). The V and J ends lost 2 bases and 4 bases respectively, with 14 bases between them. The whole variable domain, remainder taken from reference TRBV7-9 and TRBJ2-5, is DTGVSQNPRHKITKRGQNVTFRCDPISEHNRLYWYRQTLGQGPEFLTYFQNEAQLEKSRLLSDRFSAERPKGSFSTLEIQRTEQGDSAMYLCASSLTLGSAETQYFGPGTRLLVL.

The CDR3 bases are TGTGCCAGCAGCTTAGAGGCGGGAGGGATTGGAGAGACCCAGTACTTC. Its translation is CASSLEAGGIGETQYF. The V call is TRBV11-2, the J call TRBJ2-5, with TRBD2 identical over 9 bases. The CDR3 sequence is 16 residues long. V lost 0 bases to trimming and J lost 4 bases; unmatched junction nucleotides: 6. CDR1 is SGHAT and CDR2 is FQNNGV in the germline V gene. Full variable domain (rest looked up from reference TRBV11-2 and TRBJ2-5): EAGVAQSPRYKIIEKRQSVAFWCNPISGHATLYWYQQILGQGPKLLIQFQNNGVVDDSQLPKDRFSAERLKGVDSTLKIQPAKLEDSAVYLCASSLEAGGIGETQYFGPGTRLLVL.

The V and J genes are TRBV7-2 and TRBJ2-7; TRBD2 might be the D (5 bases). Trimming cost V 6 bases and J 5 bases, with 17 bases left between them. CDR1 SGHTA and CDR2 FQGNSA come from the germline V gene. The CDR3 is 14 amino acids. Here the CDR3 reads CASRPSGPNHEQYF. In DNA form, the CDR3 reads TGTGCCAGCAGACCAAGCGGACCGAACCACGAGCAGTACTTC.

This clonotype was observed a handful of times. The CDR3 reads CASSEGQGSEAFF. Written as DNA, the CDR3 is TGTGCCAGCAGCGAGGGACAGGGGTCTGAAGCTTTCTTT. This chain links TRBV7-9 with TRBJ1-1; the match to TRBD1 covers 10 bases. The CDR3 has 13 amino acids. CDR1 and CDR2 from the germline V gene are SEHNR and FQNEAQ (reference sequence). V shed 5 bases, J shed 6 bases, and the junction held 3 bases outside the gene matches. Together with reference TRBV7-9 and TRBJ1-1, the CDR3 gives the full variable domain: DTGVSQNPRHKITKRGQNVTFRCDPISEHNRLYWYRQTLGQGPEFLTYFQNEAQLEKSRLLSDRFSAERPKGSFSTLEIQRTEQGDSAMYLCASSEGQGSEAFFGQGTRLTVV.

The chain couples TRBV20-1 to TRBJ2-5, with TRBD1 matching 11 bases. The CDR3 has 14 amino acids. Germline V gene lookup returns CDR1 DFQATT and CDR2 SNEGSKA (reference sequence). The V gene end was trimmed by 3 bases and the J gene end by 5 bases; junction bases not matched to a gene: 5. The CDR3: CSASGDRGAETQYF. Here the CDR3 DNA reads TGCAGTGCTAGTGGGGACAGGGGGGCCGAGACCCAGTACTTC.

As to this clonotype: This may be a read error, as it is one base from a much larger clone. The chain is built from TRBV5-5 and TRBJ1-3; D gene ambiguous. Trimming removed 6 bases at V and 7 bases at J, with 17 bases between. The CDR3 extends over 14 amino acids. Germline lookup yields CDR1 SGHKS and CDR2 YYEKEE (reference sequence). The CDR3 bases are TGTGCCAGCACTTCGACACCCACGGCGAACACCATATATTTT. Translation: CASTSTPTANTIYF. The full variable domain, with the rest looked up from reference TRBV5-5 and TRBJ1-3, is DAGVTQSPTHLIKTRGQQVTLRCSPISGHKSVSWYQQVLGQGPQFIFQYYEKEERGRGNFPDRFSARQFPNYSSELNVNALLLGDSALYLCASTSTPTANTIYFGEGSWLTVV.

The rearrangement links TRBV3-1 to TRBJ2-7; D possibly matches TRBD1 or TRBD2 (6 bases each). V gave up 8 bases and J gave up 1 base, with 15 bases separating them. CDR1 is LGHDT and CDR2 is YNNKEL in the germline V gene (reference sequence). This CDR3 region has 14 residues. CDR3 sequence (DNA): TGTGCCAGCTATGGGGGGCCACGATCCTACGAGCAGTACTTC. Translated, it gives CASYGGPRSYEQYF.